Below, 2 T cell receptor beta chains from the same sample are listed, as sequenced in a study of blood T cell repertoires in COVID-19. Clones were sequenced by immunoSEQ multiplex PCR, and TCRdb holds only the in-frame ones, with some missing. The table has roughly 39,000 clones, approximately 85% seen once. Sequencing input: peripheral blood. These receptor sequences come from a human donor in a cohort sampled during active COVID-19.

The chain couples TRBV18 to TRBJ2-2; D is ambiguous. Germline loops: CDR1 KGHSH, CDR2 LQKENI. The CDR3 runs to 15 residues. Trimming shortened V by 3 bases and J by 0 bases, and 8 bases separated the two germline ends. The CDR3 spells CASSPARSNTGELFF. The CDR3 DNA sequence: TGTGCCAGCTCACCGGCCAGGTCGAACACCGGGGAGCTGTTTTTT.

The chain links TRBV5-1 to TRBJ2-1, with TRBD1 matching 7 bases. CDR1 and CDR2 from the germline V gene are SGHRS and YFSETQ. V lost 0 bases to trimming and J lost 3 bases; unmatched junction nucleotides: 12. The CDR3 has 18 amino acids. The CDR3 DNA is TGCGCCAGCAGCTTGGGGATGGGTAGACAGGGTATCTACAATGAGCAGTTCTTC. Its protein is CASSLGMGRQGIYNEQFF.